The clone carrying this T cell receptor (beta chain) was observed once. The antigen is undetermined. Germline loops: CDR1 MNHEY, CDR2 SVGAGI. V dropped 6 bases and J dropped 0 bases, with 10 bases sitting between them. This CDR3 contains 14 residues. The time point here: cycle 4 day 1 (C4D1), after less than seven weeks of nivolumab. Patients all relapsed after autologous stem cell transplantation, and there was variation in brentuximab vedotin exposure. The authors purified CD4+ T cells from thawed PBMCs by magnetic negative selection. The sample is drawn from a study of PD-1 blockade in classical Hodgkin lymphoma. Across the whole study: Nivolumab was given intravenously to patients at 3 mg/kg every 2 weeks.

Study observations and caveats: Why repertoires differed is undefined; disease activity or prior therapy possibly contributed. Patients newly diagnosed and complete responders had comparable baseline diversity. CD4+ TCR diversity climbed significantly by C4D1, unlike CD8+ TCR diversity.

Here immunoSEQ multiplex PCR was the method, and the copy in TCRdb shows in-frame clones only, minus some. The table lists approximately 20,000 clones, 83% of them singletons. The source is a human donor with classical Hodgkin lymphoma. Sequencing was performed on CD4+ T cells from blood, taken before the fourth cycle of nivolumab. The chain combines TRBV6-5 with TRBJ2-3; no clear D. The CDR3 nucleotides read TGTGCCAGCAGCCAGAGCTCTAGCACAGATACGCAGTATTTT. Its protein is CASSQSSSTDTQYF.